The clone carrying this TCR beta chain was picked up a small number of times. The antigen is not known. Generated by immunoSEQ multiplex PCR, the TCRdb table keeps only in-frame clones and is missing some. This sample yields approximately 120,000 clones, of which roughly nine tenths are seen a single time; under 4.5% belongs to the top ten. The V gene's germline CDR1 is MGHRA and CDR2 YSYEKL. This CDR3 spans 13 amino acids. V dropped 1 base and J dropped 5 bases, with 8 bases sitting between them. This sample was included in a study of T cell responses to AZD1222 COVID-19 vaccine. Study context: Recipients boosted at about 4 weeks or about 12 weeks are pooled.

Study outcomes and limitations: The donor group comprised mostly white British people and more females; the analysis possibly underestimated clonal diversity. Baseline testing showed seropositivity in only six AZD1222 recipients.

The TCR sequence derives from an adult in good health. This specimen consisted of peripheral blood, obtained on day 0 of AZD1222 vaccination. The chain employs TRBV4-1 and TRBJ1-1; D gene ambiguous. The CDR3 sequence is CASSQGVDTEAFF. CDR3 sequence (DNA): TGCGCCAGCAGCCAAGGGGTTGATACTGAAGCTTTCTTT.